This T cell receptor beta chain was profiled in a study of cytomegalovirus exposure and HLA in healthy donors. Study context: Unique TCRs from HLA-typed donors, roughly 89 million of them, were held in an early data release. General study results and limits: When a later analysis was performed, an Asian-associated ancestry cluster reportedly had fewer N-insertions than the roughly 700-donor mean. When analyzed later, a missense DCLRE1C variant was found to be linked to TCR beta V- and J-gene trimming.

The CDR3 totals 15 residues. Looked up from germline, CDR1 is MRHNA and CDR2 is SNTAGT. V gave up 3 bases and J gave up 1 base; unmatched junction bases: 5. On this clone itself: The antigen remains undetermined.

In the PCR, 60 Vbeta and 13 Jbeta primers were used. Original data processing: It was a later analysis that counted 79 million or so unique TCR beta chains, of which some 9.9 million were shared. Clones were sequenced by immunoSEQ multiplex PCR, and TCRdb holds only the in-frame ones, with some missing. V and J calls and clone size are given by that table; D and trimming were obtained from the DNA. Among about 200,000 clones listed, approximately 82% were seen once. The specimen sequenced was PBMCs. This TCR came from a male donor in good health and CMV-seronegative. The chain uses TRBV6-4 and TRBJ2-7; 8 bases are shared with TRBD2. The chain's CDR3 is CASSEGAGASYEQYF. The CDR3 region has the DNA TGTGCCAGCAGTGAGGGAGCGGGAGCGTCCTACGAGCAGTACTTC.